This T cell receptor (beta chain) is drawn from a study of Ad26.COV2.S vaccination and SARS-CoV-2 variants. Study overall: Once, or twice with 56 days between doses, Ad26.COV2.S was given intramuscularly.

This CDR3 comprises 14 residues. Trimming shortened V by 5 bases and J by 4 bases, and 12 bases separated the two germline ends. The germline V gene has CDR1 LNHDA and CDR2 SQIVND (reference sequence). Study-level findings and limits: Total responses of T cells may have been underestimated by the analyses of TCR breadth and depth. Recipients of either vaccine or placebo displayed similar breadth of non-spike TCRs.

Sequencing used immunoSEQ multiplex PCR; TCRdb keeps in-frame clones, though not all of them. Among about 680,000 clones listed, around 90% were seen once. Regarding this clone: Its antigen is not identified. Other DNA sequences in this sample translate to the same CDR3.

Treatment denoted: over 15 received Ad26.COV2.S at low or high dose, single or two shots; 5 received placebo; per-sample allocation not given. Material that was analyzed had been drawn on day 63 after the first vaccine or placebo injection. Participants' vaccine, an Ad26 vector, delivered Wuhan-strain SARS-CoV-2 spike. This chain links TRBV19 with TRBJ2-1, with D perhaps matching TRBD2 (6 bases). The input for sequencing was peripheral blood, taken in a trial of Ad26.COV2.S vaccine versus placebo. This clonotype originated in a person between 18 and 65 years old who received the Ad26.COV2.S COVID-19 vaccine or a placebo. CDR3 protein: CASSPGRGYNEQFF. Written as DNA, the CDR3 is TGTGCCAGTAGTCCAGGGCGGGGTTACAATGAGCAGTTCTTC.